The rows below give T cell receptor beta chains drawn from one sample of a study of T cell responses to AZD1222 COVID-19 vaccine. Sequencing was performed with immunoSEQ multiplex PCR; in TCRdb, only in-frame clones are kept and a portion is missing. The sample comprises nearly 200,000 clones, over 85% of which are singletons, and roughly 1% rests with the top ten. The source was peripheral blood, collected 28 days after the second AZD1222 dose. The receptor source for this set is an adult who received the AZD1222 COVID-19 vaccine. The CDR3 runs from the conserved cysteine through the conserved F or W. The D gene is left open where the match is weak. Size values are once, few and many counts, or a class for expanded clones, and some rows have none.

TRBV7-2,TRBJ2-2,-,TRBD1,TGTGCCAGCAGCAAACGGACAGGGGTGGACACCGGGGAGCTGTTTTTT,CASSKRTGVDTGELFF
TRBV30,TRBJ1-1,-,TRBD1,TGTGCCTGGAGTGCAGGGGGGGGCACTGAAGCTTTCTTT,CAWSAGGGTEAFF
TRBV6-2/TRBV6-3,TRBJ1-5,-,-,TGTGCCAGCAGTTACTCGGCAGGGGACAATCAGCCCCAGCATTTT,CASSYSAGDNQPQHF
TRBV18,TRBJ1-1,-,TRBD1,TGTGCCAGCTCATCACTTGGGACAGGGGGTTATATGAACACTGAAGCTTTCTTT,CASSSLGTGGYMNTEAFF
TRBV19,TRBJ1-5,-,-,TGTGCCAGTAAAGACAGCAATCAGCCCCAGCATTTT,CASKDSNQPQHF
TRBV7-8,TRBJ1-3,-,-,TGTGCCAGCAGCTTAGAGTCTTGGGGAAGAAACACCATATATTTT,CASSLESWGRNTIYF
TRBV19,TRBJ1-5,-,TRBD1,TGTGCCAGTACCCTCAGCGGGACAGCGTATAGCAATCAGCCCCAGCATTTT,CASTLSGTAYSNQPQHF
TRBV18,TRBJ1-1,once,-,TGTGCCAGCTCACCTCCTTCCGTGTCTGAGGGCACTGAAGCTTTCTTT,CASSPPSVSEGTEAFF
TRBV25-1,TRBJ2-1,-,-,TGTGCCAGCAGTGAATGGGACCGTGAGCAGTTCTTC,CASSEWDREQFF
TRBV6-5,TRBJ1-2,-,TRBD1,TGTGCCAGCAGTTATGCGCGGGACAGCTTCAATGGCTACACCTTC,CASSYARDSFNGYTF
TRBV6-4,TRBJ1-1,once,-,TGTGCCAGCAGTGTAGAACAGGGTAGCACTGAAGCTTTCTTT,CASSVEQGSTEAFF
TRBV29-1,TRBJ2-3,-,TRBD2,TGCAGCGTTGATAGACTAGCAGCAGATACGCAGTATTTT,CSVDRLAADTQYF
TRBV27,TRBJ1-1,-,-,TGTGCCAGCAGTCCCCTGGGCGGGGGAACTGAAGCTTTCTTT,CASSPLGGGTEAFF
TRBV7-2,TRBJ1-2,-,TRBD1,TGTGCCAGCAGCTTACTCGGGACAGACCAGTATGGCTACACCTTC,CASSLLGTDQYGYTF
TRBV19,TRBJ2-2,-,-,TGTGCCAGCGGCAGGGCCATGAAAACCGGGGAGCTGTTTTTT,CASGRAMKTGELFF
TRBV7-2,TRBJ2-3,-,-,TGTGCCAGCAGCTCCCAGCGAGATACGCAGTATTTT,CASSSQRDTQYF
TRBV7-9,TRBJ2-5,-,-,TGTGCCAGCAGCTTAAGTACCAGGAACACCCCCGACAGGCAAGAGACCCAGTACTTC,CASSLSTRNTPDRQETQYF
TRBV9,TRBJ2-2,-,-,TGTGCCAGCAGCGTAGGTTCCCCGGCCGGGGAGCTGTTTTTT,CASSVGSPAGELFF
TRBV4-1,TRBJ1-5,-,TRBD1,TGCGCCAGCAGCCAGGAGGACAGGGATAATCAGCCCCAGCATTTT,CASSQEDRDNQPQHF
TRBV4-3,TRBJ1-1,-,-,TGCGCCAGCAGCCAAGATTCGGGGGGCACTGAAGCTTTCTTT,CASSQDSGGTEAFF
TRBV6-5,TRBJ2-2,once,-,TGTGCCAGCAGTTACTCGGGGGCGGGCGGGGAGCTGTTTTTT,CASSYSGAGGELFF
TRBV5-1,TRBJ2-2,-,TRBD2,TGCGCCAGCAGCTTGGTGGCGGGGGACACCGGGGAGCTGTTTTTT,CASSLVAGDTGELFF
TRBV18,TRBJ1-1,once,-,TGTGCCAGCTCACCGGTCACGGGCGGCACTGAAGCTTTCTTT,CASSPVTGGTEAFF
TRBV18,TRBJ1-1,-,TRBD1,TGTGCCAGCTCACCAATGGGGGGACAGGGGATCACTGAAGCTTTCTTT,CASSPMGGQGITEAFF
TRBV6-2/TRBV6-3,TRBJ2-2,-,TRBD1,TGTGCCAGCAGTGGACAGGGTGACACCGGGGAGCTGTTTTTT,CASSGQGDTGELFF
TRBV7-3,TRBJ2-7,-,TRBD1,TGTGCCAGCAGCCAAGGGGACAGCTCCTACGAGCAGTACTTC,CASSQGDSSYEQYF
TRBV14,TRBJ1-2,-,-,TGTGCCAGCAGCCAAGATCAAGGTTATGGCTACACCTTC,CASSQDQGYGYTF
TRBV20-1,TRBJ2-1,-,-,TGCAGTGCGGGACGCTACAATGAGCAGTTCTTC,CSAGRYNEQFF
TRBV3-1/TRBV3-2,TRBJ2-2,-,-,TGTGCCAGCAGCCCACGGGGCCCCACCGGGGAGCTGTTTTTT,CASSPRGPTGELFF
TRBV3-1/TRBV3-2,TRBJ1-1,-,-,TGTGCCAGCAGCCAGGCGGGGGGCCCTGAAGCTTTCTTT,CASSQAGGPEAFF
TRBV5-1,TRBJ1-2,-,TRBD1,TGCGCCAGCAGCTTGGGAGGGGGCGGCTATGGCTACACCTTC,CASSLGGGGYGYTF
TRBV7-9,TRBJ1-1,-,-,TGTGCCAGCAGCTTTAGGACGGGGACTAACACTGAAGCTTTCTTT,CASSFRTGTNTEAFF